What follows are 20 T cell receptor beta chains derived from one specimen sequenced in a study of blood T cells in healthy people across ages. Next came a second PCR, run for about 7 to 12 cycles, which used a sample-barcoded 5' primer along with a J-beta primer mix. One entry per CDR3 protein results from TCRdb running MiXCR on the 5' RACE reads. The sample comprises hundreds of thousands of distinct CDR3 sequences, about a quarter of which are singletons, and approximately 3.3% rests with the top ten. This sample was shared with a second study, whose subject was T cells of mothers and their children.

The material sequenced was blood. Source of these receptors: a boy aged 2 to 10 in good health.

The rearrangement links TRBV27 to TRBJ2-5, with D unclear. CDR1 and CDR2 (germline): MNHEY, SMNVEV (reference sequence). The V and J ends lost 4 bases and 1 base respectively, with 7 bases between them. CDR3 length: 13 amino acids. The DNA for the CDR3 is TGTGCCAGCAGTTGGCAGTCCCAAGAGACCCAGTACTTC. Protein product: CASSWQSQETQYF.

The chain combines TRBV7-8 with TRBJ2-5; D is undetermined. Per germline, CDR1 SGHVS and CDR2 FQNEAQ. The V and J ends lost 5 bases and 10 bases respectively, with 14 bases between them. This CDR3 comprises 12 residues. The DNA for the CDR3 is TGTGCCAGCAGCCCCACGACTCTGGGCCAGTACTTC. Its translation: CASSPTTLGQYF.

The table lists this clonotype with a count of one. The chain couples TRBV5-6 to TRBJ1-1, with a weak D call TRBD1 (5 bases). Looked up from germline, CDR1 is SGHDT and CDR2 is YYEEEE. The V end was cut by 3 bases, the J end by 2 bases, with 11 bases between. This CDR3 is 14 amino acids long. CDR3 region: CASSSLDTNTEAFF. The DNA of the CDR3 is TGTGCCAGCAGCTCCCTGGACACCAACACTGAAGCTTTCTTT. Full variable domain (rest looked up from reference TRBV5-6 and TRBJ1-1): DAGVTQSPTHLIKTRGQQVTLRCSPKSGHDTVSWYQQALGQGPQFIFQYYEEEERQRGNFPDRFSGHQFPNYSSELNVNALLLGDSALYLCASSSLDTNTEAFFGQGTRLTVV.

The chain uses TRBV4-3 and TRBJ2-3; 10 bases line up with TRBD2. The CDR3 totals 20 residues. After removal of 0 bases from V and 0 bases from J, the junction contained 12 bases not matched to a gene. Germline V lookup: CDR1 LGHNA, CDR2 YSLEER. The CDR3 here is CASSQEPVILAGASTDTQYF. In nucleotides, the CDR3 is TGCGCCAGCAGCCAAGAACCCGTGATCCTAGCGGGGGCTAGCACAGATACGCAGTATTTT.

The gene calls are TRBV28 and TRBJ2-5, with 10 bases matching TRBD1. The J call is in doubt because the DNA end fits TRBJ2-7 better. The germline gives CDR1 MDHEN, CDR2 SYDVKM. The CDR3 is made up of 15 amino acids. DNA of the CDR3: TGTGCCAGCAGTCTGGGGGGGACAGGGGCCCCCGAGCAGTACTTC. Its translation: CASSLGGTGAPEQYF.

This clonotype was counted only a few times. The J gene is TRBJ2-7, the V gene TRBV12-3 or TRBV12-4; 12 bases line up with TRBD2. The V gene end was trimmed by 3 bases and the J gene end by 3 bases; junction bases not matched to a gene: 3. This CDR3 has 15 residues. The CDR3 reads CASSFSTSGGYEQYF. The CDR3 DNA is TGTGCCAGCAGTTTTTCGACTAGCGGGGGCTACGAGCAGTACTTC.

The chain employs TRBV28 and TRBJ2-7, with 10 bases identical to TRBD1. From germline, CDR1 is MDHEN and CDR2 SYDVKM. V lost 6 bases, J lost 7 bases, and 9 bases stayed unmatched. CDR3 size: 14 residues. CDR3 amino acids: CASRFGQGESEQYF. CDR3 in DNA: TGTGCCAGCAGATTCGGACAGGGGGAAAGTGAGCAGTACTTC.

Details on this clonotype: The junction and the germline gene differ at one end; a read error may be behind it. This chain uses TRBV7-2 with TRBJ2-7, with a tentative D call TRBD1 (6 bases). The V gene's germline CDR1 is SGHTA and CDR2 FQGNSA. The CDR3 length is 15 residues. The CDR3 bases are TGTGCCTGCAGCTTAGTTGGGGGCGCCGACTACGAGCAGTACTTC. Amino acid sequence: CACSLVGGADYEQYF.

There are a few counts of this clonotype. This chain links TRBV15 with TRBJ1-2; D is unclear. V lost 0 bases and J lost 1, with 0 bases in between. Germline loops: CDR1 LNHNV, CDR2 YYDKDF (reference sequence). The length of the CDR3 is 12 residues. This CDR3 reads CATSRDNYGYTF. The CDR3 region has the DNA TGTGCCACCAGCAGAGATAACTATGGCTACACCTTC.

The chain carries TRBV25-1 and TRBJ1-6, with D unclear. The germline V and J ends were trimmed by 1 base and 7 bases, with 2 bases remaining between them. CDR1 and CDR2 (germline): MGHDK, SYGVNS. The CDR3 runs to 12 residues. The CDR3 is CASSEWNSPLHF. The CDR3 coding sequence is TGTGCCAGCAGTGAATGGAATTCACCCCTCCACTTT.

The chain links TRBV7-2 to TRBJ2-3; possibly TRBD2 for D (7 bases). This CDR3 has 17 residues. The V gene's germline CDR1 is SGHTA and CDR2 FQGNSA. V was shortened by 5 bases and J by 1 base, with 19 bases between the two germline ends. CDR3 loop: CASSLNGGPRRTDTQYF. CDR3 nucleotide sequence: TGTGCCAGCAGCCTAAACGGGGGGCCACGACGCACAGATACGCAGTATTTT.

A remark on this clonotype: At one end, the junction sequence differs from germline, possibly due to a read error. The chain has TRBV5-1 and TRBJ2-1; D gene uncertain. Germline V gene data show CDR1 as SGHRS and CDR2 as YFSETQ. This CDR3 region has 15 residues. CDR3 nucleotides: TGCGCCAGCAGATTGGGCGAGAGCTCCTACAATGAGCAGTTCTTC. It translates to CASRLGESSYNEQFF.

This chain joins TRBV9 and TRBJ2-5; 8 nucleotides agree with TRBD1. This CDR3 comprises 17 residues. The germline gives CDR1 SGDLS, CDR2 YYNGEE. The V segment lost 3 bases and the J segment 5 bases; nucleotides outside the gene matches: 15. CDR3 sequence reads: CASSGKSGTGLVETQYF. In DNA, the CDR3 is TGTGCCAGCAGCGGAAAATCCGGGACAGGTCTGGTGGAGACCCAGTACTTC.

V usage is TRBV25-1 and J usage is TRBJ1-1; D gene uncertain. This CDR3 spans 13 amino acids. Germline lookup yields CDR1 MGHDK and CDR2 SYGVNS. Trimming took 4 bases from V and 3 from J, leaving 9 bases between them. In nucleotides, the CDR3 is TGTGCCAGCAGTGGCGGGGTCCACACTGAAGCTTTCTTT. Its translation is CASSGGVHTEAFF. The full variable domain, its missing parts supplied by reference TRBV25-1 and TRBJ1-1, is EADIYQTPRYLVIGTGKKITLECSQTMGHDKMYWYQQDPGMELHLIHYSYGVNSTEKGDLSSESTVSRIRTEHFPLTLESARPSHTSQYLCASSGGVHTEAFFGQGTRLTVV.

This clonotype was seen a handful of times. The chain links TRBV5-1 to TRBJ1-2; 9 bases are shared with TRBD1. Germline V gene data show CDR1 as SGHRS and CDR2 as YFSETQ. J was trimmed by 4 bases and V by 4 bases; bases with no gene match: 5. The CDR3 has 14 residues. This CDR3 reads CASSGMTGGYGYTF. The DNA for the CDR3 is TGCGCCAGCAGCGGGATGACAGGGGGCTATGGCTACACCTTC.

The table lists this clonotype with a few counts. J is TRBJ1-2 and V is TRBV29-1; weak D call: TRBD1 (6 bases). Trimming removed 6 bases from V and 1 base from J, with 15 bases in between. This CDR3 is built from 14 residues. Germline CDR1 reads SQVTM; CDR2 reads ANQGSEA. The CDR3 DNA follows: TGCAGCGTGGCAGGACAGACTCTTAACTATGGCTACACCTTC. It specifies CSVAGQTLNYGYTF.

This clonotype was seen more than once but under ten times. The rearrangement joins TRBV6-5 to TRBJ2-7; D gene ambiguous. V gave up 0 bases and J gave up 3 bases, with 18 bases separating them. The V gene's germline CDR1 is MNHEY and CDR2 SVGAGI. There are 17 residues in the CDR3. For the CDR3, the DNA is TGTGCCAGCAGTTACTCGAGCGACATTCGGACCTACTACGAGCAGTACTTC. It is translated as CASSYSSDIRTYYEQYF.

In DNA, the CDR3 is TGTGCCACCAGTGATTCGGCCGCCGGGGACACCGGGGAGCTGTTTTTT. Its translation: CATSDSAAGDTGELFF. The V call is TRBV24-1, the J call TRBJ2-2; perhaps TRBD2 as D (5 bases). The CDR3 is 16 amino acids. V lost 2 bases, J lost 3 bases, and 12 bases lay in between. Germline loops: CDR1 KGHDR, CDR2 SFDVKD.

The CDR3 is CASHQGASETQYF. As DNA, the CDR3 is TGTGCCAGTCACCAGGGCGCTTCAGAGACCCAGTACTTC. The chain joins TRBV11-2 to TRBJ2-5; D is perhaps TRBD1 (5 bases). The CDR3 length is 13 residues. CDR1 is SGHAT, CDR2 FQNNGV, per germline. V lost 9 bases to trimming and J lost 4 bases, with 15 bases between them.

This chain uses TRBV9 with TRBJ2-1; a weak D match, TRBD2 (6 bases). The CDR3 covers 13 residues. CDR1 and CDR2 from the germline V gene are SGDLS and YYNGEE. Trimming took off 0 bases at V and 9 bases at J, with 10 bases between the two ends. Here the CDR3 reads CASSVGGGTEQFF. For the CDR3, the DNA is TGTGCCAGCAGCGTAGGTGGCGGGACTGAGCAGTTCTTC.